This T cell receptor beta chain was observed in a study of control samples from healthy donors and cancer patients. The repertoire was sequenced with immunoSEQ multiplex PCR; TCRdb's copy has only in-frame clones and lacks some. The sample holds approximately 80,000 clones; more than 70% are singletons and the top ten take more than 5%. The V and J ends lost 5 bases and 3 bases, in that order; junction bases with no gene match: 3. The CDR3 has 13 residues. In germline, CDR1 is SNHLY, CDR2 FYNNEI. The clonotype comes from a woman aged 50 to 65 in good health. Sequencing was carried out using blood. The V gene is TRBV2, the J gene TRBJ1-2; 7 nucleotides agree with TRBD1. The DNA for the CDR3 is TGTGCCAGCAGTCCGACAGGGTACTATGGCTACACCTTC. Amino acid sequence: CASSPTGYYGYTF.